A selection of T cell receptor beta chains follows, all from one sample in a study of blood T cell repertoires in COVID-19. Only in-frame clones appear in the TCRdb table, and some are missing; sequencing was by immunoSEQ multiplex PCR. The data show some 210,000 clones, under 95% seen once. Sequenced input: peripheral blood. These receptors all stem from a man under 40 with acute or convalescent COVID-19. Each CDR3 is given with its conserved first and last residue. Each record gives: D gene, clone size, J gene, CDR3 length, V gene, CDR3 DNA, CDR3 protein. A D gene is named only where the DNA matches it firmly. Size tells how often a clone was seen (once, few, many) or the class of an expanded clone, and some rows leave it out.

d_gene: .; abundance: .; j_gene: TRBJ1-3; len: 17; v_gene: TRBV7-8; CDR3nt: TGTGCCAGCAGCCGAGGAGGCGTCGGGAGCTCTGGAAACACCATATATTTT; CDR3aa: CASSRGGVGSSGNTIYF
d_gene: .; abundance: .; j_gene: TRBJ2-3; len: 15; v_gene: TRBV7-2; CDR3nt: TGTGCCAGCAGCTTAGGCGGCCCGGGCACAGATACGCAGTATTTT; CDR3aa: CASSLGGPGTDTQYF
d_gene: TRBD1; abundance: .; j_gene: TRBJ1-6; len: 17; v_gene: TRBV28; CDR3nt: TGTGCCAGCAGTTTATTGGCTGGGGACAGGTATAATTCACCCCTCCACTTT; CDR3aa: CASSLLAGDRYNSPLHF
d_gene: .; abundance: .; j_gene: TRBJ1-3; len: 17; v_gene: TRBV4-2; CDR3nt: TGTGCCAGCAGCCAAGGATTAGTCCAGGGCTCTGGAAACACCATATATTTT; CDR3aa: CASSQGLVQGSGNTIYF
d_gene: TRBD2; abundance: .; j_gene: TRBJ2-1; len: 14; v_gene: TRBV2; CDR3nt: TGTGCCAGCAATCGGCTAGCGGGAGCGGAGAAACAGTTCTTC; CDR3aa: CASNRLAGAEKQFF
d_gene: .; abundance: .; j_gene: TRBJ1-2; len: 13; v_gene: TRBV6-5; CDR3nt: TGTGCCAGCACCCCGAACAATGTCTATGGCTACACCTTC; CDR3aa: CASTPNNVYGYTF
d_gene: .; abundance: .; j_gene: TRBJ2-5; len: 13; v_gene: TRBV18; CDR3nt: TGTGCCAGCTCACCAGGGCACGGAGAGACCCAGTACTTC; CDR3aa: CASSPGHGETQYF
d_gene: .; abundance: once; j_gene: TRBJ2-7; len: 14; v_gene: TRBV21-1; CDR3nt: TGTGCCAGGGGAACGAGCGGGAGGCAGGACGAGCAGTACTTC; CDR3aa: CARGTSGRQDEQYF
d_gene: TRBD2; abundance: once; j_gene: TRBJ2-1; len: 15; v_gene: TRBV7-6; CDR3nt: TGTGCCAGCAGCTTGGCAGCGGGACTACCGGGGGAGCAGTTCTTC; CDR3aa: CASSLAAGLPGEQFF
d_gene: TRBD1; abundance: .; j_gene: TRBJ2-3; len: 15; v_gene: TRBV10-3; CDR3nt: TGTGCCATCACTAGGACAGGGGGCTCACCAGATACGCAGTATTTT; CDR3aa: CAITRTGGSPDTQYF
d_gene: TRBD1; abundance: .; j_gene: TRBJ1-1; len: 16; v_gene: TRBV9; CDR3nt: TGTGCCAGCAGCGTATTCTCTGCAGGGGGCGACACTGAAGCTTTCTTT; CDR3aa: CASSVFSAGGDTEAFF
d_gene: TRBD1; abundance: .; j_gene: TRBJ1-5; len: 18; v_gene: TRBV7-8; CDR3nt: TGTGCCAGCAGCTTTCGACAGGGGGACCTGTATAGCAATCAGCCCCAGCATTTT; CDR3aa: CASSFRQGDLYSNQPQHF